Listed here are 9 T cell receptor beta chains from one sample, sequenced in a study of T-cell memory formation after mild COVID-19. In TCRdb, the 5' RACE reads were re-called with MiXCR into one record per CDR3 protein. The sample has 250,000 to 400,000 distinct CDR3 sequences; roughly an eighth are singletons. The sequencing sample was made of PBMCs or a T cell subset sorted from them (not recorded which). All receptors come from a man younger than 30 who had mild COVID-19 (a few samples of this study predate the infection). Cell type and time point are not known.

This chain connects TRBV5-1 to TRBJ1-2; a possible D gene is TRBD1 (5 bases). CDR1 and CDR2 (germline): SGHRS, YFSETQ. There are 16 residues in the CDR3. The ends were cut back, 1 base at V and 0 bases at J, with 13 bases in the middle. CDR3 in amino acids: CASSLRQRRPNYGYTF. CDR3 in DNA: TGCGCCAGCAGCTTGAGACAGCGCCGGCCTAACTATGGCTACACCTTC.

The sample holds a few counts of this clonotype. The chain uses TRBV19 and TRBJ1-5, with TRBD1 as a possible D gene (6 bases). The ends were cut back, 8 bases at V and 6 bases at J, with 17 bases in the middle. From germline, CDR1 is LNHDA and CDR2 SQIVND (reference sequence). The CDR3 extends over 14 amino acids. The CDR3 region is CASHEGGVGQPQHF. The CDR3 DNA sequence: TGTGCCAGTCACGAAGGGGGAGTTGGTCAGCCCCAGCATTTT.

This clonotype was detected a few times. V usage is TRBV5-4 and J usage is TRBJ2-2; tentatively, D is TRBD2 (7 bases). CDR1 and CDR2 from the germline V gene are SGHNT and YYREEE (reference sequence). CDR3 length: 18 amino acids. V dropped 0 bases and J dropped 5 bases, with 20 bases sitting between them. CDR3 loop: CASSLDSRGPVGTGELFF. The CDR3 region has the DNA TGTGCCAGCAGCTTGGATTCGCGGGGGCCCGTAGGGACCGGGGAGCTGTTTTTT. Variable domain in full (rest from reference TRBV5-4 and TRBJ2-2): ETGVTQSPTHLIKTRGQQVTLRCSSQSGHNTVSWYQQALGQGPQFIFQYYREEENGRGNFPPRFSGLQFPNYSSELNVNALELDDSALYLCASSLDSRGPVGTGELFFGEGSRLTVL.

In its sample, this clonotype was seen many times. V usage is TRBV7-8 and J usage is TRBJ1-1, with TRBD1 matching 8 bases. Germline-derived CDR1 and CDR2 are SGHVS and FQNEAQ. This CDR3 region has 14 residues. After removal of 3 bases from V and 1 base from J, the junction contained 1 base not matched to a gene. The CDR3 region is CASSFTGGNTEAFF. The CDR3 nucleotides read TGTGCCAGCAGCTTTACAGGGGGGAACACTGAAGCTTTCTTT.

This clonotype was counted a few times. The chain links TRBV19 to TRBJ1-5; 10 bases map to TRBD1. CDR1 is LNHDA, CDR2 SQIVND, per germline (reference sequence). J was trimmed by 2 bases and V by 6 bases; bases with no gene match: 1. The CDR3 covers 14 residues. The CDR3 loop is CASRGTGGNQPQHF. The CDR3 DNA follows: TGTGCCAGTAGAGGGACAGGGGGCAATCAGCCCCAGCATTTT.

The V gene is TRBV5-6, the J gene TRBJ1-4, with 8 bases lining up with TRBD1. The CDR3 has 16 amino acids. Germline-derived CDR1 and CDR2 are SGHDT and YYEEEE. The V gene end was trimmed by 5 bases and the J gene end by 5 bases; junction bases not matched to a gene: 11. The CDR3 nucleotides are TGTGCCAGCAGGTTAGGACGGGACAGGCGAAATGAAAAACTGTTTTTT. This sequence encodes CASRLGRDRRNEKLFF.

This clonotype was observed many times. CDR3 in amino acids: CASSQDPGASYEQYF. CDR3 DNA sequence: TGCGCCAGCAGCCAAGATCCCGGGGCATCCTACGAGCAGTACTTC. The rearrangement links TRBV4-1 to TRBJ2-7; D possibly uses TRBD1 or TRBD2 (5 bases each). The CDR3 spans 15 residues. Per the germline V gene, CDR1 is MGHRA and CDR2 is YSYEKL. Trimming took off 0 bases at V and 1 base at J, with 10 bases between the two ends.

This clonotype has more than one count but fewer than ten. This chain links TRBV4-3 with TRBJ2-5; D unresolved. V was trimmed by 0 bases and J by 2 bases, leaving 7 bases between them. The germline V gene encodes CDR1 LGHNA and CDR2 YSLEER. The CDR3 spans 14 residues. The DNA of the CDR3 is TGCGCCAGCAGCCAAGAATACAGTCAAGAGACCCAGTACTTC. Translated: CASSQEYSQETQYF.

The chain recombines TRBV7-2 with TRBJ2-2; 12 nucleotides match TRBD2. Trimming removed 0 bases from V and 6 bases from J; junction bases left unmatched: 2. The V gene's germline CDR1 is SGHTA and CDR2 FQGNSA. CDR3 length equals 16 residues. This CDR3 is CASSLAGLAGSGELFF. The CDR3, as DNA: TGTGCCAGCAGCTTAGCCGGACTAGCGGGGTCCGGGGAGCTGTTTTTT.